The rows below give T cell receptor beta chains drawn from one sample of a study of CD8 T cells in ankylosing spondylitis. A single record per CDR3 protein comes from TCRdb applying MiXCR to the 5' RACE reads. The repertoire holds more than 150,000 distinct CDR3 sequences, 10% to 15% seen once, with 9.5% to 12% in the top ten. Source material: blood, either unsorted or a sorted T cell fraction (not recorded which). The receptors were sampled from a female donor with ankylosing spondylitis or in good health (not recorded which). Both conserved end residues are part of each CDR3. A D gene is named only where the DNA matches it firmly. The listing skips clone size in some rows; elsewhere it reads once, few, many or a size class.

D gene	V gene	CDR3 length	clone size	J gene	CDR3 protein	CDR3 DNA
TRBD1	TRBV12-3/TRBV12-4	16	many	TRBJ2-7	CASSHTRTGVSYEQYF	TGTGCCAGCAGTCACACGCGGACAGGGGTTTCCTACGAGCAGTACTTC
TRBD1	TRBV28	15	NA	TRBJ1-5	CASIGQGARGQPQHF	TGTGCCAGCATTGGCCAGGGGGCGCGGGGTCAGCCCCAGCATTTT
TRBD1	TRBV24-1	15	few	TRBJ2-3	CATGGTGGFPDTQYF	TGTGCCACCGGAGGGACAGGGGGATTTCCAGATACGCAGTATTTT
NA	TRBV7-9	15	few	TRBJ2-1	CASSRRSGEGHEQFF	TGTGCCAGCAGCAGAAGATCAGGAGAGGGTCATGAGCAGTTCTTC
TRBD2	TRBV7-8	16	NA	TRBJ2-1	CASSFLAGGITIEQFF	TGTGCCAGCAGCTTCCTCGCGGGAGGGATTACAATTGAGCAGTTCTTC
NA	TRBV3-2	15	few	TRBJ1-1	CASSPTQQGTTEAFF	TGTGCCAGCAGCCCAACCCAGCAGGGGACGACTGAAGCTTTCTTT
NA	TRBV21-1	14	many	TRBJ2-2	CASSKVTGAGELFF	TGTGCCAGCAGCAAAGTGACAGGGGCCGGGGAGCTGTTTTTT
NA	TRBV7-6	15	NA	TRBJ2-1	CASSLGPLLSNEQFF	TGTGCCAGCAGCCTCGGACCGCTCTTATCTAATGAGCAGTTCTTC
NA	TRBV5-1	15	many	TRBJ2-2	CASSWTAANTGELFF	TGCGCCAGCAGCTGGACAGCGGCGAACACCGGGGAGCTGTTTTTT
TRBD1	TRBV15	17	NA	TRBJ2-7	CATSRDVGQGIAYEQYF	TGTGCCACCAGCAGAGATGTGGGACAGGGGATAGCCTACGAGCAGTACTTC
NA	TRBV3-1	14	many	TRBJ2-1	CASSSRASYNEQFF	TGTGCCAGCAGCTCGCGCGCCTCCTACAATGAGCAGTTCTTC
TRBD2	TRBV5-1	15	many	TRBJ2-7	CASSLGVAGGNEQYF	TGCGCCAGCAGCTTGGGGGTCGCGGGAGGCAACGAGCAGTACTTC
NA	TRBV7-2	14	many	TRBJ1-3	CASSRKGLKNTIYF	TGTGCCAGCAGCCGTAAGGGGCTAAAAAACACCATATATTTT
NA	TRBV20-1	16	NA	TRBJ1-2	CSARAPRGGKADGYTF	TGCAGTGCTAGAGCACCTAGGGGGGGCAAAGCTGATGGCTACACCTTC
NA	TRBV3-1	13	NA	TRBJ2-5	CASSLAAQETQYF	TGTGCCAGCAGCCTAGCGGCGCAAGAGACCCAGTACTTC
TRBD2	TRBV7-3	15	many	TRBJ2-3	CASSPLGGPTDTQYF	TGTGCCAGCAGCCCCTTGGGAGGGCCCACAGATACGCAGTATTTT
NA	TRBV28	14	few	TRBJ2-3	CASRALTPSDTQYF	TGTGCCAGCCGGGCACTAACACCATCAGATACGCAGTATTTT
TRBD1	TRBV10-3	16	few	TRBJ1-1	CAISERGQGDYTEAFF	TGTGCCATCAGTGAGAGAGGGCAGGGGGATTACACTGAAGCTTTCTTT
NA	TRBV12-3/TRBV12-4	14	few	TRBJ2-5	CASRGAKLGETQYF	TGTGCCAGCCGAGGGGCGAAGCTGGGAGAGACCCAGTACTTC
TRBD1	TRBV29-1	12	once	TRBJ2-1	CSVGQGSDEQFF	TGCAGCGTTGGACAGGGGAGCGATGAGCAGTTCTTC
TRBD1	TRBV6-5	17	NA	TRBJ2-5	CASSYPGTDLYQETQYF	TGTGCCAGCAGTTACCCCGGGACAGATTTGTACCAAGAGACCCAGTACTTC
NA	TRBV6-2/TRBV6-3	14	many	TRBJ1-5	CASSRWVGTQPQHF	TGTGCCAGCAGTCGTTGGGTGGGGACTCAGCCCCAGCATTTT
NA	TRBV3-1	12	few	TRBJ2-7	CASSPTVYEQYF	TGTGCCAGCAGCCCGACCGTCTACGAGCAGTACTTC
NA	TRBV6-1	14	many	TRBJ1-4	CASSQPGGNEKLFF	TGTGCCAGCAGTCAACCCGGGGGTAATGAAAAACTGTTTTTT
TRBD1	TRBV7-9	15	many	TRBJ2-7	CASSPRTGGLYEQYF	TGTGCCAGCAGCCCACGGACAGGGGGCCTTTACGAGCAGTACTTC
TRBD2	TRBV12-3/TRBV12-4	15	NA	TRBJ2-5	CASSLLAGDQETQYF	TGTGCCAGCAGTTTACTAGCGGGAGACCAAGAGACCCAGTACTTC
TRBD2	TRBV20-1	17	few	TRBJ2-5	CSARDPSPGLAPETQYF	TGCAGTGCTAGAGATCCCAGTCCGGGACTAGCACCCGAGACCCAGTACTTC
TRBD1	TRBV7-2	15	NA	TRBJ2-2	CASSRGTANTGELFF	TGTGCCAGCAGCAGAGGGACAGCGAACACCGGGGAGCTGTTTTTT
TRBD2	TRBV5-1	15	many	TRBJ2-7	CASSSGMSGSSEQYF	TGCGCCAGCAGCTCGGGGATGAGCGGGAGTTCCGAGCAGTACTTC
TRBD1	TRBV6-1	15	NA	TRBJ2-1	CASSEWTGGNNEQFF	TGTGCCAGCAGTGAGTGGACAGGGGGTAACAATGAGCAGTTCTTC
TRBD1	TRBV29-1	12	many	TRBJ1-1	CSGDRQNTEAFF	TGCAGCGGGGACAGGCAGAACACTGAAGCTTTCTTT
NA	TRBV7-9	17	once	TRBJ2-2	CASSPLPGSVNTGELLF	TGTGCCAGCAGCCCCCTACCGGGGAGCGTCAACACCGGGGAGCTGTTATTT
NA	TRBV6-2/TRBV6-3	14	many	TRBJ1-1	CASNGGVLNTEAFF	TGTGCCAGCAACGGGGGGGTATTGAACACTGAAGCTTTCTTT
TRBD2	TRBV20-1	14	many	TRBJ2-1	CSARGSGRWNEQFF	TGCAGTGCTAGAGGGAGCGGGAGGTGGAATGAGCAGTTCTTC
NA	TRBV20-1	14	many	TRBJ1-1	CSAQPSMMNTEAFF	TGCAGTGCCCAGCCCTCCATGATGAACACTGAAGCTTTCTTT
NA	TRBV7-3	14	many	TRBJ2-2	CASSLRRSDGELFF	TGTGCCAGCAGCTTAAGACGGAGCGACGGGGAGCTGTTTTTT
TRBD1	TRBV24-1	14	many	TRBJ1-2	CATSGRQGALGYTF	TGTGCCACCAGTGGGAGACAGGGGGCTCTCGGCTACACCTTC
NA	TRBV11-3	13	NA	TRBJ2-7	CASSLPGVYEQYF	TGTGCCAGCAGCTTACCCGGGGTATACGAGCAGTACTTC
TRBD1	TRBV3-1	15	medium-sized	TRBJ2-7	CASSLGQGQTYEQYF	TGTGCCAGCAGCCTCGGACAGGGGCAAACCTACGAGCAGTACTTC
TRBD1	TRBV7-2	15	NA	TRBJ2-1	CASSTRDSSYNEQFF	TGTGCCAGCAGCACCCGGGACAGCTCCTACAATGAGCAGTTCTTC
TRBD1	TRBV5-1	15	few	TRBJ1-1	CASSFQGARNTEAFF	TGCGCCAGCAGCTTTCAGGGGGCGAGGAACACTGAAGCTTTCTTT
NA	TRBV7-2	14	few	TRBJ1-1	CASSLRVGDTEAFF	TGTGCCAGCAGCTTACGGGTGGGGGACACTGAAGCTTTCTTT
NA	TRBV10-3	17	many	TRBJ2-1	CAISEAGGLSSYNEQFF	TGTGCCATCAGTGAGGCCGGGGGATTGAGCTCCTACAATGAGCAGTTCTTC
NA	TRBV11-3	12	many	TRBJ1-2	CASSQAPSGYTF	TGTGCCAGCAGCCAAGCCCCGAGCGGCTACACCTTC
NA	TRBV7-6	16	NA	TRBJ2-1	CASRITRHSFDNEQFF	TGTGCCAGCAGGATAACCAGGCACTCTTTCGACAATGAGCAGTTCTTC
TRBD2	TRBV6-2/TRBV6-3	16	once	TRBJ2-5	CASSSVISGSRETQYF	TGTGCCAGCAGTTCCGTAATCAGCGGGAGTCGAGAGACCCAGTACTTC
NA	TRBV5-5	14	NA	TRBJ2-7	CASSLFDGSYEQYF	TGTGCCAGCAGCTTGTTCGACGGCTCCTACGAGCAGTACTTC
NA	TRBV5-1	14	NA	TRBJ2-1	CASSLAQLYNEQFF	TGCGCCAGCAGCTTGGCACAGCTCTACAATGAGCAGTTCTTC
NA	TRBV29-1	13	many	TRBJ1-2	CSVNNGPTGGYTF	TGCAGCGTCAACAACGGACCGACCGGGGGCTACACCTTC
TRBD2	TRBV20-1	17	NA	TRBJ2-1	CCARPRTSGSSYNEQFF	TGCTGTGCTAGGCCTCGGACTAGCGGGAGCTCCTACAATGAGCAGTTCTTC
NA	TRBV5-1	14	NA	TRBJ2-3	CASSDGTILNTQYF	TGCGCCAGCAGCGACGGGACAATATTAAATACGCAGTATTTT
NA	TRBV20-1	14	many	TRBJ1-2	CSARDDGPGYGYTF	TGCAGTGCTAGAGATGACGGACCAGGCTATGGCTACACCTTC
NA	TRBV30	16	few	TRBJ1-3	CAWSGRQRSSGNTIYF	TGTGCCTGGAGTGGAAGACAACGCTCCTCTGGAAACACCATATATTTT
TRBD1	TRBV4-2	17	NA	TRBJ1-5	CASSQGTGGNSNQPQHF	TGTGCCAGCAGCCAAGGGACAGGGGGGAATAGCAATCAGCCCCAGCATTTT
TRBD2	TRBV5-1	18	few	TRBJ2-3	CASSFGLAGDMGTDTQYF	TGCGCCAGCAGCTTTGGGCTAGCGGGGGACATGGGGACAGATACGCAGTATTTT
NA	TRBV20-1	13	NA	TRBJ2-1	CSVRPGGYNEQFF	TGCAGTGTCCGGCCCGGGGGATACAATGAGCAGTTCTTC
NA	TRBV7-2	12	many	TRBJ2-1	CASSLSWNEQFF	TGTGCCAGCAGCTTAAGTTGGAATGAGCAGTTCTTC
TRBD2	TRBV7-2	15	few	TRBJ2-7	CASSYRTSGSGEQYF	TGTGCCAGCAGCTACCGGACTAGCGGGAGTGGCGAGCAGTACTTC
TRBD1	TRBV27	15	medium-sized	TRBJ1-2	CASSLLAGGNYGYTF	TGTGCCAGCAGTTTACTCGCAGGGGGAAACTATGGCTACACCTTC